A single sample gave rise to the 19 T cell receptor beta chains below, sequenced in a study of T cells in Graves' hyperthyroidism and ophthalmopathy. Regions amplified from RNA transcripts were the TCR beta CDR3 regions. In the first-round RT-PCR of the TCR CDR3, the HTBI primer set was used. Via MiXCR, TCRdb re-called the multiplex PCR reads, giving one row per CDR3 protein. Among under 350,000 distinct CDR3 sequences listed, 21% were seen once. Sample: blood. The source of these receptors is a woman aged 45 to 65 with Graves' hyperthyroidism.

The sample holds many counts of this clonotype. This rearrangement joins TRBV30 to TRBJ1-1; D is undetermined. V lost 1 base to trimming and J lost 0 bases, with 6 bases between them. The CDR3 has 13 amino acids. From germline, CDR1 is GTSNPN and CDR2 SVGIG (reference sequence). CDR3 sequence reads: CAWSEQLNTEAFF. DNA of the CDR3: TGTGCCTGGAGTGAGCAGTTGAACACTGAAGCTTTCTTT. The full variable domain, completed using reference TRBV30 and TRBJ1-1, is SQTIHQWPATLVQPVGSPLSLECTVEGTSNPNLYWYRQAAGRGLQLLFYSVGIGQISSEVPQNLSASRPQDRQFILSSKKLLLSDSGFYLCAWSEQLNTEAFFGQGTRLTVV.

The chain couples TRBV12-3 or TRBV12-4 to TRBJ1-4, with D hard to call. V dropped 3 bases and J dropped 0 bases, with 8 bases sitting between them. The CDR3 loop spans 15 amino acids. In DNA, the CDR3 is TGTGCCAGCAGTTTGAGATCTCCAACTAATGAAAAACTGTTTTTT. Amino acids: CASSLRSPTNEKLFF.

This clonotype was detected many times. CDR3 in DNA: TGTGCCAGCAGTGAAGCCAAGGAGACCCAGTACTTC. This gives the protein CASSEAKETQYF. The V gene is TRBV6-1, the J gene TRBJ2-5; D gene unclear. The CDR3 has 12 amino acids. Germline CDR1 MNHNS, CDR2 SASEGT. V lost 0 bases and J lost 5, with 4 bases in between.

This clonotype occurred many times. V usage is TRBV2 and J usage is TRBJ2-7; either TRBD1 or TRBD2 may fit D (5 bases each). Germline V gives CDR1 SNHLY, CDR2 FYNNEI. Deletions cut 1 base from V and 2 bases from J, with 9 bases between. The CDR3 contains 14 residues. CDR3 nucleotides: TGTGCCAGCAGTGAAGATGGGGGACCCTACGAGCAGTACTTC. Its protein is CASSEDGGPYEQYF.

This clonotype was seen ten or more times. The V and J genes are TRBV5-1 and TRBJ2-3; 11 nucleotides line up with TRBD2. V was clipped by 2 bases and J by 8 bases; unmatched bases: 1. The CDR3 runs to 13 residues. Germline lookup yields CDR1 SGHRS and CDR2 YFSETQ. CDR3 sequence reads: CASSLGTSGTQYF. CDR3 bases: TGCGCCAGCAGCTTAGGGACTAGCGGTACGCAGTATTTT. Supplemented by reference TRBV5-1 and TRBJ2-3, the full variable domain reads KAGVTQTPRYLIKTRGQQVTLSCSPISGHRSVSWYQQTPGQGLQFLFEYFSETQRNKGNFPGRFSGRQFSNSRSEMNVSTLELGDSALYLCASSLGTSGTQYFGPGTRLTVL.

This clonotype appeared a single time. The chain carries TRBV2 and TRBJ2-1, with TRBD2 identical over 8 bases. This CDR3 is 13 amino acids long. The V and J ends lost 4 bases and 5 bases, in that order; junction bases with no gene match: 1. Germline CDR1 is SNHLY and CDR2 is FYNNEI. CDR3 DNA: TGTGCCAGCAGTGCGGGGGGGAACAATGAGCAGTTCTTC. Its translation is CASSAGGNNEQFF.

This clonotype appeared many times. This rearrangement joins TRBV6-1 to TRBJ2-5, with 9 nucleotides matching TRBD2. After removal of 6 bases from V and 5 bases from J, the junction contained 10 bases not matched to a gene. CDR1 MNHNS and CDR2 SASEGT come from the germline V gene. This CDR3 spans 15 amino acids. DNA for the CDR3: TGTGCCAGCAGGACTAGCGGAAGGGTACGGGAGACCCAGTACTTC. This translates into CASRTSGRVRETQYF.

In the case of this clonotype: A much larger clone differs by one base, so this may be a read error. The DNA for the CDR3 is TGTGCCAGCGGCCCCGGAAAGACAGGGCCCGGGAGGAGTGAAAAACTGTTTTTT. Residues: CASGPGKTGPGRSEKLFF. The chain is built from TRBV7-8 and TRBJ1-4, with TRBD1 identical over 7 bases. CDR3 length: 18 residues. The junction had 22 bases not matched to a gene; V was cut back by 8 bases and J by 7 bases. Germline assignment: CDR1 SGHVS and CDR2 FQNEAQ.

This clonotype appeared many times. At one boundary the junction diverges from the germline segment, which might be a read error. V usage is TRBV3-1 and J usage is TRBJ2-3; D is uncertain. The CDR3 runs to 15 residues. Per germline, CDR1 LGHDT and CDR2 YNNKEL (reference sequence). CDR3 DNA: TGTGCCAGCAGTCAAGGACCGGAAAGCACAGATACGCAGTATTTT. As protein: CASSQGPESTDTQYF.

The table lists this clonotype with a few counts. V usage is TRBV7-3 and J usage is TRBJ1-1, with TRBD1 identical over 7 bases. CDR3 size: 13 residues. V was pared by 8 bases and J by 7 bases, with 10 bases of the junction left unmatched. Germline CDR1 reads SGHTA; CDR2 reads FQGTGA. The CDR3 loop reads CASFQKGAVEAFF. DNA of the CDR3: TGTGCCAGCTTCCAAAAGGGGGCAGTTGAAGCTTTCTTT.

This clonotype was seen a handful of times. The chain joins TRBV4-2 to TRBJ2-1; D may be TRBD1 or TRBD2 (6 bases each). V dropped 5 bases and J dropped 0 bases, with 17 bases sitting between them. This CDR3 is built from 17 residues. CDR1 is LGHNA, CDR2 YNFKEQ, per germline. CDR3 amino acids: CASSKISGADSYNEQFF. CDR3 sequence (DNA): TGTGCCAGCAGCAAGATTTCGGGGGCGGACTCCTACAATGAGCAGTTCTTC.

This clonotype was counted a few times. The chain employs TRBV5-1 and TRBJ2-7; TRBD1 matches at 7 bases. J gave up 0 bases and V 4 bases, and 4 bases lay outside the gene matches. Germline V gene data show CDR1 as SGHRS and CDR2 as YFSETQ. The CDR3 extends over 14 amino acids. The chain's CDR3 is CASSLTGDSYEQYF. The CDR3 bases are TGCGCCAGCAGCCTTACAGGGGACTCCTACGAGCAGTACTTC.

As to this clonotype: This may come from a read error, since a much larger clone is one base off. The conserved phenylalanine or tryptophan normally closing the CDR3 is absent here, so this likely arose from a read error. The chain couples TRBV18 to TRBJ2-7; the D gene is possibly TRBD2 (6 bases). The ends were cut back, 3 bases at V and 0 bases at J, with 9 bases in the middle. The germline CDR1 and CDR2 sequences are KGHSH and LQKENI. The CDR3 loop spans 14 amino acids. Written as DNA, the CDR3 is TGTGCCAGCTCACCCCGCGGGACCTCCTACGAGCAGTACTTA. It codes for CASSPRGTSYEQYL.

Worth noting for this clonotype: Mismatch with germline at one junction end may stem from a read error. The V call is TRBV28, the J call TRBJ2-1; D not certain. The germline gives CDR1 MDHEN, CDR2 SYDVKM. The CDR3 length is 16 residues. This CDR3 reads CVSSLAENLLRNEQFF. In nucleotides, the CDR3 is TGTGTCAGCAGTCTGGCCGAAAACCTTCTCAGGAATGAGCAGTTCTTC.

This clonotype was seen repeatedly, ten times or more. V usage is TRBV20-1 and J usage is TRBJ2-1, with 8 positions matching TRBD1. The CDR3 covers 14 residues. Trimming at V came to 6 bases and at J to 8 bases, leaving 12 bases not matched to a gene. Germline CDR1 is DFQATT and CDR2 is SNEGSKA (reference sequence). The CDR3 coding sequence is TGCAGTGCCAGACAGGGGTTAGGCACGGATGAGCAGTTCTTC. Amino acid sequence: CSARQGLGTDEQFF.

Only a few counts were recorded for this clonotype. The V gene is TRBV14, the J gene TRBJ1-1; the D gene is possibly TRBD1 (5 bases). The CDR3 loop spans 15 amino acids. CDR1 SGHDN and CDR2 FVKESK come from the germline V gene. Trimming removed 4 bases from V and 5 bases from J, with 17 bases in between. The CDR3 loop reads CASSRAQGRFTEAFF. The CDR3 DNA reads TGTGCCAGCAGCCGGGCGCAGGGCCGATTTACTGAAGCTTTCTTT. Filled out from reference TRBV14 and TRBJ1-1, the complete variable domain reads EAGVTQFPSHSVIEKGQTVTLRCDPISGHDNLYWYRRVMGKEIKFLLHFVKESKQDESGMPNNRFLAERTGGTYSTLKVQPAELEDSGVYFCASSRAQGRFTEAFFGQGTRLTVV.

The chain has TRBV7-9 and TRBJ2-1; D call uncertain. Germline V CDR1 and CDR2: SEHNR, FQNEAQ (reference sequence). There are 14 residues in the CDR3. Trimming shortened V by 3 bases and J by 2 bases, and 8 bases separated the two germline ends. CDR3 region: CASSFYPAYNEQFF. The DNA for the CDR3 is TGTGCCAGCAGCTTTTACCCCGCCTACAATGAGCAGTTCTTC. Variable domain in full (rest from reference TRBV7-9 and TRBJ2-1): DTGVSQNPRHKITKRGQNVTFRCDPISEHNRLYWYRQTLGQGPEFLTYFQNEAQLEKSRLLSDRFSAERPKGSFSTLEIQRTEQGDSAMYLCASSFYPAYNEQFFGPGTRLTVL.

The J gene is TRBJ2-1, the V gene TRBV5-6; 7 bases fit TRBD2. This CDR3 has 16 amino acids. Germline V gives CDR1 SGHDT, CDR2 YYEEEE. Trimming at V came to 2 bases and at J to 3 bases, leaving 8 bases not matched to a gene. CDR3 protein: CASSFESGTRYNEQFF. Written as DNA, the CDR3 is TGTGCCAGCAGCTTCGAAAGCGGGACTCGCTACAATGAGCAGTTCTTC. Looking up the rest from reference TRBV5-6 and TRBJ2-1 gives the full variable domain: DAGVTQSPTHLIKTRGQQVTLRCSPKSGHDTVSWYQQALGQGPQFIFQYYEEEERQRGNFPDRFSGHQFPNYSSELNVNALLLGDSALYLCASSFESGTRYNEQFFGPGTRLTVL.

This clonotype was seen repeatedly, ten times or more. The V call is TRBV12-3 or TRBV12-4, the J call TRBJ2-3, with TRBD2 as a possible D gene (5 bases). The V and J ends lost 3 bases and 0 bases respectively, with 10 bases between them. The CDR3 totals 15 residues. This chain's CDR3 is CASSLGGWSTDTQYF. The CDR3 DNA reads TGTGCCAGCAGTTTGGGCGGGTGGAGCACAGATACGCAGTATTTT.